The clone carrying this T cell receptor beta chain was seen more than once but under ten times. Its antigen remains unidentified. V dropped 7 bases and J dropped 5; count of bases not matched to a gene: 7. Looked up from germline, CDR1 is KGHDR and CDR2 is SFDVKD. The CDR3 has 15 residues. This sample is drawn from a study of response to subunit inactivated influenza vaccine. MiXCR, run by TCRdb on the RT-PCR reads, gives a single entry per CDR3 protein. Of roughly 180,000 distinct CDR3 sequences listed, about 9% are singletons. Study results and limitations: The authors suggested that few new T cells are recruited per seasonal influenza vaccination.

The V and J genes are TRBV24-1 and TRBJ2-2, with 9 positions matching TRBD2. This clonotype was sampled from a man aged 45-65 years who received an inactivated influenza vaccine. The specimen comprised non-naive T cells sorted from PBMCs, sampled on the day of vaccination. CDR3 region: CATSYSGSRTGELFF. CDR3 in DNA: TGTGCCACCAGCTATAGCGGGAGTCGGACCGGGGAGCTGTTTTTT.